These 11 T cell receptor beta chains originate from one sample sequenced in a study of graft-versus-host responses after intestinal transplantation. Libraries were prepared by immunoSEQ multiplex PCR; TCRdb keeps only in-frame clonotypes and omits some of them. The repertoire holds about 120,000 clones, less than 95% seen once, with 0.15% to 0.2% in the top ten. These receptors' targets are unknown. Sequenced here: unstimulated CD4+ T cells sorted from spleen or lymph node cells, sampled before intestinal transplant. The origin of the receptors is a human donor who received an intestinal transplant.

CDR3: CASSSAGLNTEAFF. CDR3 nucleotide sequence: TGTGCCAGCAGTTCGGCGGGCCTGAACACTGAAGCTTTCTTT. This rearrangement joins TRBV28 to TRBJ1-1; unclear D gene. Looked up from germline, CDR1 is MDHEN and CDR2 is SYDVKM. V shed 4 bases and J shed 0 bases, with 9 bases lying between them. CDR3 length equals 14 residues.

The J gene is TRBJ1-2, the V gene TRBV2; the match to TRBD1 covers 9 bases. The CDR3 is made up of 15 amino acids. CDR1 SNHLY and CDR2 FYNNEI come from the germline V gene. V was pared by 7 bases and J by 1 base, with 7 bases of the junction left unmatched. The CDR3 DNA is TGTGCCAGCACTCGGGACAGGGACGATAACTATGGCTACACCTTC. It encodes CASTRDRDDNYGYTF.

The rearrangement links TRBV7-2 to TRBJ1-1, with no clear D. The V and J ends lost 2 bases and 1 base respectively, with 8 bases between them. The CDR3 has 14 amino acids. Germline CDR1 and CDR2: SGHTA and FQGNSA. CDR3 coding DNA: TGTGCCAGCAGCTTATCGGCAGGGAACACTGAAGCTTTCTTT. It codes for CASSLSAGNTEAFF.

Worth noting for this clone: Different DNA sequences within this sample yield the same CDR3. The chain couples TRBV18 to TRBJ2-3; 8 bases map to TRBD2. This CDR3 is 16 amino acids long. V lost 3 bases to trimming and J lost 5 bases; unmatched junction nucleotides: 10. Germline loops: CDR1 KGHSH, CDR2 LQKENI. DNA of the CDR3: TGTGCCAGCTCACCCGCGGGATTAGCGGGGAGAGATACGCAGTATTTT. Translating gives CASSPAGLAGRDTQYF.

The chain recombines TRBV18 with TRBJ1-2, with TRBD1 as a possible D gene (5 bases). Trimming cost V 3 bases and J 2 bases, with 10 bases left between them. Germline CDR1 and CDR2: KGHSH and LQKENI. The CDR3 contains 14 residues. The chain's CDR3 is CASSPQEGNYGYTF. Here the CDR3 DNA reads TGTGCCAGCTCACCCCAGGAGGGGAACTATGGCTACACCTTC.

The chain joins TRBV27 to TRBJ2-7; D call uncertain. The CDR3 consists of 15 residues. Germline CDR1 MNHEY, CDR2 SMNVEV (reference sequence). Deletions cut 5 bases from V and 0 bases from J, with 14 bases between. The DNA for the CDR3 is TGTGCCAGCAGTCCCCGGGTAGTCAGCTCCTACGAGCAGTACTTC. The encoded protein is CASSPRVVSSYEQYF.

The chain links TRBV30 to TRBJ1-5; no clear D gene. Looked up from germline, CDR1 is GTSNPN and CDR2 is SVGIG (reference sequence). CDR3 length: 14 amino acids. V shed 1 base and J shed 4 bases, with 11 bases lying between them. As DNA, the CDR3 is TGTGCCTGGAGTGGACTCAGCGATAATCAGCCCCAGCATTTT. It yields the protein CAWSGLSDNQPQHF.

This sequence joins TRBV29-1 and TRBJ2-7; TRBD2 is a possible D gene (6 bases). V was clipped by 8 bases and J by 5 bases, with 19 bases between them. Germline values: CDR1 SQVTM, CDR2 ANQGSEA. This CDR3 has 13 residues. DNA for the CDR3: TGCAGCATTGGGGGGAGGCTCTCGGACGAGCAGTACTTC. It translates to CSIGGRLSDEQYF.

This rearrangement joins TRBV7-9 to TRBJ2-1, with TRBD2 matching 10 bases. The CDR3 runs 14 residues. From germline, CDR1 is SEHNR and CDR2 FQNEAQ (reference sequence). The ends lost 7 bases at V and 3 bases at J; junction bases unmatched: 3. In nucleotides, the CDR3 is TGTGCCAGCAAGGGGACTAGCGACTACAATGAGCAGTTCTTC. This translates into CASKGTSDYNEQFF. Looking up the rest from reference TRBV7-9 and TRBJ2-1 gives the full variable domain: DTGVSQNPRHKITKRGQNVTFRCDPISEHNRLYWYRQTLGQGPEFLTYFQNEAQLEKSRLLSDRFSAERPKGSFSTLEIQRTEQGDSAMYLCASKGTSDYNEQFFGPGTRLTVL.

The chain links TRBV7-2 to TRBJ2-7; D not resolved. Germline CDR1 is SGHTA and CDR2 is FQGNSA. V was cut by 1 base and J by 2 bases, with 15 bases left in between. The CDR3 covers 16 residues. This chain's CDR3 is CASSLVSTLDPYEQYF. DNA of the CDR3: TGTGCCAGCAGCTTAGTTTCTACTCTAGACCCCTACGAGCAGTACTTC.

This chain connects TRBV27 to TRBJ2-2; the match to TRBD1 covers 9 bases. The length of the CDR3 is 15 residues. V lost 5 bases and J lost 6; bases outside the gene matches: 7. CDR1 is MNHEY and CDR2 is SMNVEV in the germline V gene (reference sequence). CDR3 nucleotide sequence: TGTGCCAGCAGTACCGGGACAGGGTGGGCCGGGGAGCTGTTTTTT. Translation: CASSTGTGWAGELFF.